The rows below give T cell receptor beta chains drawn from one sample of a study of cytomegalovirus exposure and HLA in healthy donors. Produced via immunoSEQ multiplex PCR; TCRdb's table is partial and in-frame only. The sample consists of around 300,000 clones, approximately 88% of them appearing once. Sequencing was performed on PBMCs. All receptors come from a man younger than 45 in good health and CMV-seronegative. Both conserved end residues are part of each CDR3. D genes are given only for firm matches. A row's size may be missing; if present it is once, few, many or a size class.

>NA|TRBD1|TRBJ1-1|TRBV5-1
TGCGCCAGCAGCTCGGTAGGCGGAGACAGAGCACAGGGGGGCACTGAAGCTTTCTTT
CASSSVGGDRAQGGTEAFF
>NA|NA|TRBJ1-2|TRBV5-1
TGCGCCAGCAGCTTGGGGACAGATAATGGCTACACCTTC
CASSLGTDNGYTF
>once|TRBD1|TRBJ1-5|TRBV5-1
TGCGCCAGCAGCCCCGGACAGGGGCGCGGCCAGCCCCAGCATTTT
CASSPGQGRGQPQHF
>NA|NA|TRBJ1-4|TRBV23-1
TGCGCCAGCAGTGGCAGCGGGCTCGAAACTAATGAAAAACTGTTTTTT
CASSGSGLETNEKLFF
>NA|TRBD1|TRBJ2-7|TRBV7-9
TGTGCCAGCAGCCCCCCACTTCGGGACAGGGCTATCTACGAGCAGTACTTC
CASSPPLRDRAIYEQYF
>NA|TRBD2|TRBJ2-2|TRBV14
TGTGCCAGCAGCCCCTATGGCGGGGGAGGTGCCGGGGAGCTGTTTTTT
CASSPYGGGGAGELFF
>NA|NA|TRBJ1-2|TRBV4-3
TGCGCCAGCAGCCAAGATTTCCCAGACCGACGGAGTTATGGCTACACCTTC
CASSQDFPDRRSYGYTF
>NA|NA|TRBJ2-5|TRBV5-4
TGTGCCAGCAGCTTCGGTATGGAGACCCAGTACTTC
CASSFGMETQYF
>NA|TRBD1|TRBJ1-1|TRBV4-3
TGCGCCAGCAGCCGATCTACAGGGGGCTGGGCGGAAGCTTTCTTT
CASSRSTGGWAEAFF
>NA|TRBD2|TRBJ2-7|TRBV30
TGTGCCTGGAGTTCCGGGGGGATGGAGTACTTC
CAWSSGGMEYF
>NA|TRBD1|TRBJ2-7|TRBV11-2
TGTGCCAGCAGGTACGGGACAGGGGTCGACGAGCAGTACTTC
CASRYGTGVDEQYF
>NA|NA|TRBJ1-3|TRBV6-5
TGTGCCAGCAGTTCGGGACAACTACTCTCTGGAAACACCATATATTTT
CASSSGQLLSGNTIYF
>NA|TRBD2|TRBJ2-2|TRBV6-5
TGTGCCAGCAGTTATTCCAGCGGGGGTCGGGAGCTGTTTTTT
CASSYSSGGRELFF
>few|NA|TRBJ2-7|TRBV11-1
TGTGCCAGCAGCTTAGTTCCCGGGGGCTCCTACGAGCAGTACTTC
CASSLVPGGSYEQYF
>NA|NA|TRBJ1-3|TRBV5-1
TGCGCCAGCAGCTTAGACGGTCCGGTTTCGGGAGGAAACACCATATATTTT
CASSLDGPVSGGNTIYF
>NA|NA|TRBJ2-2|TRBV27
TGTGCCAGCACCCCCTTACTCATAGGGGGAACCGGGGAGCTGTTTTTT
CASTPLLIGGTGELFF
>NA|NA|TRBJ2-5|TRBV7-9
TGTGCCAGCAGGAACTCGGGGGAGCAAGAGACCCAGTACTTC
CASRNSGEQETQYF
>NA|TRBD1|TRBJ2-5|TRBV19
TGTGCCAGTAGTTTTACCCCGACAGGGGTGGGAGAGACCCAGTACTTC
CASSFTPTGVGETQYF
>NA|TRBD1|TRBJ2-7|TRBV9
TGTGCCAGCAGCCCCAGGGGGCAGGCCTACGAGCAGTACTTC
CASSPRGQAYEQYF
>NA|TRBD1|TRBJ2-7|TRBV28
TGTGCCACCGACCGGGACAGGGTCTCCTACGAGCAGTACTTC
CATDRDRVSYEQYF
>NA|NA|TRBJ1-1|TRBV25-1
TGTGCCAGCATCCCCCCCGGGAGGAACACTGAAGCTTTCTTT
CASIPPGRNTEAFF
>once|NA|TRBJ2-3|TRBV12-5
TGTGCTAGTGGTTCTAACAGGGTTGCAGATACGCAGTATTTT
CASGSNRVADTQYF
>NA|TRBD1|TRBJ1-2|TRBV6-4
TGTGCCAGCAGTCCAGGGGGGCAATATGGCTACACCTTC
CASSPGGQYGYTF
>NA|TRBD1|TRBJ2-7|TRBV7-2
TGTGCCAGCAGCCCCGACAGGGGAGTTGGCTACGAGCAGTACTTC
CASSPDRGVGYEQYF
>NA|NA|TRBJ2-7|TRBV4-3
TGCGCCAGCAGCCAAGTGTTGGGGGCCCTCTACGAGCAGTACTTC
CASSQVLGALYEQYF
>NA|TRBD1|TRBJ2-7|TRBV6-6
TGTGCCAGCAGTAGACAGGGGCCTGACGAGCAGTACTTC
CASSRQGPDEQYF
>NA|TRBD1|TRBJ2-7|TRBV13
TGTGCCAGCAGCCTCGGGACAGGGGGGTCCGAGCAGTACTTC
CASSLGTGGSEQYF
>NA|NA|TRBJ2-5|TRBV9
TGTGCCAGCAAGAAGCAGGGCCTAGTCGAAGAGACCCAGTACTTC
CASKKQGLVEETQYF